This T cell receptor (beta chain) was obtained from a study of Graves' ophthalmopathy and Graves' hyperthyroidism. Amplification of TCR beta CDR3 regions used RNA transcripts. Investigators did first-round RT-PCR with HTBI primers, then second-round multiplex PCR. TCRdb re-called the multiplex PCR reads with MiXCR, one entry per CDR3 protein. The profile shows approximately 540,000 distinct CDR3 sequences, less than 45% of them singletons. With V trimmed by 3 bases and J by 7 bases, 12 bases remained unmatched. CDR3 length: 15 residues. Germline values: CDR1 SNHLY, CDR2 FYNNEI. The rearrangement links TRBV2 to TRBJ2-7, with TRBD1 matching 7 bases. Sequencing used peripheral blood or thyroid tissue (not recorded which). The sequence derives from an adult man with Graves' hyperthyroidism. CDR3 sequence reads: CASSETRGSHNEQYF. The CDR3 DNA follows: TGTGCCAGCAGTGAGACCAGGGGGTCCCACAATGAGCAGTACTTC. Supplemented by reference TRBV2 and TRBJ2-7, the full variable domain reads EPEVTQTPSHQVTQMGQEVILRCVPISNHLYFYWYRQILGQKVEFLVSFYNNEISEKSEIFDDQFSVERPDGSNFTLKIRSTKLEDSAMYFCASSETRGSHNEQYFGPGTRLTVT.